The 21 T cell receptor beta chains listed next were all sequenced from one sample in a study of T-cell memory formation after mild COVID-19. TCRdb called the 5' RACE reads again in MiXCR, with one record for every CDR3 protein. The sample lists hundreds of thousands of distinct CDR3 sequences, roughly 13% occurring once. The sequenced sample was PBMCs or a T cell subset sorted from them (not recorded which). Source of these receptors: a young man who had mild COVID-19 (a few samples of this study predate the infection). Cell type and time point are not known.

V usage is TRBV2 and J usage is TRBJ1-1, with D uncertain. V lost 1 base and J 7 bases, leaving 13 bases between the germline ends. Germline V CDR1 and CDR2: SNHLY, FYNNEI. The CDR3 consists of 14 residues. The chain's CDR3 is CASSEGSRLIEAFF. CDR3 sequence (DNA): TGTGCCAGCAGTGAAGGTAGCAGGCTGATTGAAGCTTTCTTT. The full variable domain, in which reference TRBV2 and TRBJ1-1 provide the parts outside the CDR3, is EPEVTQTPSHQVTQMGQEVILRCVPISNHLYFYWYRQILGQKVEFLVSFYNNEISEKSEIFDDQFSVERPDGSNFTLKIRSTKLEDSAMYFCASSEGSRLIEAFFGQGTRLTVV.

This clonotype was seen only a few times. The J gene is TRBJ2-1, the V gene TRBV19; 8 bases fit TRBD1. Germline V CDR1 and CDR2: LNHDA, SQIVND (reference sequence). This CDR3 spans 13 amino acids. V dropped 5 bases and J dropped 13; count of bases not matched to a gene: 10. The CDR3 region is CASSDSTGTGQFF. CDR3 nucleotides: TGTGCCAGTAGTGATTCCACCGGGACAGGTCAGTTCTTC.

J is TRBJ2-1 and V is TRBV5-8; D might be TRBD1 (5 bases). V was pared by 2 bases and J by 7 bases, with 13 bases between. This CDR3 has 14 amino acids. Per the germline V gene, CDR1 is SGHTS and CDR2 is YDEGEE. CDR3 nucleotides: TGTGCCAGCAGCTTTAGACAGCCTGCTAATGAGCAGTTCTTC. This codes for CASSFRQPANEQFF.

Many counts were recorded for this clonotype. The chain recombines TRBV5-1 with TRBJ2-2; D ambiguous. The CDR3 is 12 amino acids. Germline CDR1 is SGHRS and CDR2 is YFSETQ. V was pared by 4 bases and J by 0 bases, with 1 base between. The CDR3: CASSANTGELFF. DNA of the CDR3: TGCGCCAGCAGCGCGAACACCGGGGAGCTGTTTTTT.

This clonotype was observed at least ten times. The chain uses TRBV20-1 and TRBJ2-5, with no clear D. The V end was cut by 0 bases, the J end by 9 bases, with 14 bases between. CDR3 length: 13 amino acids. Germline CDR1 and CDR2: DFQATT and SNEGSKA (reference sequence). The CDR3 DNA sequence: TGCAGTGCTAGAGATCGCTCGCCTAGGGCCCAGTACTTC. This gives the protein CSARDRSPRAQYF.

This clonotype appeared a few times. V and J are TRBV6-6 and TRBJ1-1, with no clear D. V lost 7 bases to trimming and J lost 0 bases, with 9 bases between them. CDR1 is MNHNY, CDR2 SVGAGI, per germline (reference sequence). This CDR3 region has 13 residues. CDR3 DNA: TGTGCCAGCAATGGTAATATGAACACTGAAGCTTTCTTT. Protein: CASNGNMNTEAFF.

This clonotype was observed a handful of times. V usage is TRBV3-1 and J usage is TRBJ2-3, with TRBD2 identical over 8 bases. CDR3 length: 17 residues. The germline gives CDR1 LGHDT, CDR2 YNNKEL (reference sequence). V lost 3 bases and J lost 5; bases outside the gene matches: 13. As DNA, the CDR3 is TGTGCCAGCAGCCACCAGTGGAGCGGGGGCCTCGAAGATACGCAGTATTTT. It is translated as CASSHQWSGGLEDTQYF.

This clonotype has more than one count but fewer than ten. The V gene is TRBV18, the J gene TRBJ2-3; D is perhaps TRBD1 or TRBD2 (5 bases each). CDR1 is KGHSH and CDR2 is LQKENI in the germline V gene. This CDR3 contains 15 residues. V gave up 4 bases and J gave up 1 base, with 12 bases separating them. The CDR3 spells CASSHGDGGTDTQYF. The CDR3 DNA is TGTGCCAGCTCACATGGGGACGGGGGCACAGATACGCAGTATTTT.

This clonotype appeared a few times. This sequence joins TRBV5-6 and TRBJ2-5, with D maybe TRBD2 (6 bases). The germline V gene has CDR1 SGHDT and CDR2 YYEEEE. V was pared by 2 bases and J by 4 bases, with 15 bases between. The CDR3 is made up of 15 amino acids. The CDR3 reads CASSFPRTSRETQYF. DNA for the CDR3: TGTGCCAGCAGCTTCCCCCGCACTAGCAGAGAGACCCAGTACTTC.

The genes are TRBV7-3 and TRBJ2-1; no reliable D call. The V end lost 3 bases, the J end lost 2 bases, and 8 bases lay between the germline ends. The CDR3 is 14 residues long. Per the germline V gene, CDR1 is SGHTA and CDR2 is FQGTGA. CDR3 loop: CASSFDRTYNEQFF. CDR3 coding DNA: TGTGCCAGCAGCTTCGACCGGACCTACAATGAGCAGTTCTTC.

The table lists this clonotype with a few counts. The CDR3 protein is CATSGWAQYF. The DNA for the CDR3 is TGTGCCACCTCGGGGTGGGCGCAGTATTTT. V gene TRBV7-9 combines with J gene TRBJ2-3; weak D call: TRBD2 (5 bases). The CDR3 contains 10 residues. V was trimmed by 10 bases and J by 10 bases, leaving 12 bases between them. Germline V CDR1 and CDR2: SEHNR, FQNEAQ (reference sequence).

This clonotype was seen more than once but under ten times. V gene TRBV7-2 combines with J gene TRBJ1-6; unclear D gene. The germline gives CDR1 SGHTA, CDR2 FQGNSA. V was clipped by 1 base and J by 9 bases, with 19 bases between them. The CDR3 is 17 residues long. CDR3 sequence: CASSLGTAQRVVSPLHF. In nucleotides, the CDR3 is TGTGCCAGCAGCTTAGGCACCGCCCAACGGGTCGTTTCACCCCTCCACTTT.

This clonotype was recorded a few times. The J gene is TRBJ2-5, the V gene TRBV20-1; TRBD2 matches at 8 bases. The CDR3 has 15 residues. The J segment lost 3 bases and the V segment lost 0 bases, leaving 6 bases of the junction unmatched. In germline, CDR1 is DFQATT, CDR2 SNEGSKA (reference sequence). The CDR3 DNA reads as TGCAGTGCTAGAGATCTATTACTAGCGGAAGAGACCCAGTACTTC. Encoded protein: CSARDLLLAEETQYF.

As for this clonotype: One end of the junction does not line up with germline, which may come from a read error. The chain is built from TRBV12-3 or TRBV12-4 and TRBJ2-7; D is unresolved. CDR3 size: 13 residues. The CDR3 sequence: CASRYLSSNEQYF. In nucleotides, the CDR3 is TGTGCCAGCAGATATCTGAGCTCCAACGAGCAGTACTTC.

This chain connects TRBV6-2 or TRBV6-3 to TRBJ2-7, with D tentatively TRBD1 or TRBD2 (5 bases each). CDR3 size: 14 residues. The germline CDR1 and CDR2 sequences are MNHEY and SVGEGT. V was pared by 7 bases and J by 5 bases, with 18 bases between. The CDR3 nucleotides are TGTGCCAGCACCCCGCTCCGGGACGTCCACGAGCAGTACTTC. This encodes CASTPLRDVHEQYF.

This clonotype was counted only a few times. The chain joins TRBV3-1 to TRBJ2-3; D uncertain. CDR3 length equals 13 residues. The V gene lost 6 bases and the J gene lost 2 bases, with 9 bases spanning the gap. Germline V CDR1 and CDR2: LGHDT, YNNKEL (reference sequence). CDR3 bases: TGTGCCAGCAGGGAATTATACACAGATACGCAGTATTTT. Its protein is CASRELYTDTQYF.

At least ten counts were recorded for this clonotype. This chain links TRBV27 with TRBJ1-1, with D hard to call. The length of the CDR3 is 14 residues. Deletions cut 4 bases from V and 5 bases from J, with 14 bases between. CDR1 is MNHEY and CDR2 is SMNVEV in the germline V gene (reference sequence). The CDR3 region has the DNA TGTGCCAGCAGTTCCCCAGGACTTGGGACTGAAGCTTTCTTT. Translation: CASSSPGLGTEAFF.

The rearrangement joins TRBV6-1 to TRBJ2-3; 8 bases map to TRBD1. The germline gives CDR1 MNHNS, CDR2 SASEGT. The length of the CDR3 is 14 residues. Trimming took 4 bases from V and 5 from J; bases not matched to a gene: 5. Here the CDR3 reads CASSATGVGDTQYF. In DNA form, the CDR3 reads TGTGCCAGCAGTGCGACAGGGGTAGGAGATACGCAGTATTTT.

The J gene is TRBJ2-7, the V gene TRBV6-5, with TRBD1 identical over 8 bases. Losses at the gene ends were 6 bases for V and 1 base for J; bases not matched to a gene: 8. The germline V gene has CDR1 MNHEY and CDR2 SVGAGI. The CDR3 has 15 residues. The CDR3 DNA reads TGTGCCAGCAGGGCGACAGGGGCAAGGTCCTACGAGCAGTACTTC. Translation gives CASRATGARSYEQYF.

This clonotype was found many times. This rearrangement joins TRBV4-1 to TRBJ2-5; 10 nucleotides line up with TRBD2. Germline V gene sequence: CDR1 MGHRA, CDR2 YSYEKL. The ends lost 4 bases at V and 2 bases at J; junction bases unmatched: 1. This CDR3 is 14 amino acids long. The CDR3 DNA sequence: TGCGCCAGCAGCCGGACTAGCGGACAAGAGACCCAGTACTTC. Its translation is CASSRTSGQETQYF.

The gene calls are TRBV30 and TRBJ1-5; D perhaps matches TRBD1 (6 bases). Germline lookup yields CDR1 GTSNPN and CDR2 SVGIG (reference sequence). This CDR3 has 14 residues. The V gene lost 3 bases and the J gene lost 6 bases, with 15 bases spanning the gap. CDR3 sequence: CAWSWGAQGQPQHF. The CDR3, as DNA: TGTGCCTGGAGCTGGGGGGCGCAAGGTCAGCCCCAGCATTTT.